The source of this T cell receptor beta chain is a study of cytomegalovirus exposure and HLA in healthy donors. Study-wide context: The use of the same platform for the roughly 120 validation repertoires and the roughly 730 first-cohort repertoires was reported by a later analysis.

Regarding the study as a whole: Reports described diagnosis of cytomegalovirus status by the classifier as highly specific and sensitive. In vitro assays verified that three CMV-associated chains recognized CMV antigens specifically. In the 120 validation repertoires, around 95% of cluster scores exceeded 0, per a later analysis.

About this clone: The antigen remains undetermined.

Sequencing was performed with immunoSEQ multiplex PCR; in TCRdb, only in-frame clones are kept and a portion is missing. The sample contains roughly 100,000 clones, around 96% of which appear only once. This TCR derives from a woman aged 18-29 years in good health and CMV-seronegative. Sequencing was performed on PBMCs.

Here the CDR3 reads CASSRSGNQETQYF. The CDR3 DNA is TGCGCCAGCAGCCGGAGCGGTAATCAAGAGACCCAGTACTTC. This sequence joins TRBV5-1 and TRBJ2-5; possible D gene TRBD2, 5 bases. The CDR3 consists of 14 residues. Germline loops: CDR1 SGHRS, CDR2 YFSETQ. Deletions cut 4 bases from V and 2 bases from J, with 12 bases between.